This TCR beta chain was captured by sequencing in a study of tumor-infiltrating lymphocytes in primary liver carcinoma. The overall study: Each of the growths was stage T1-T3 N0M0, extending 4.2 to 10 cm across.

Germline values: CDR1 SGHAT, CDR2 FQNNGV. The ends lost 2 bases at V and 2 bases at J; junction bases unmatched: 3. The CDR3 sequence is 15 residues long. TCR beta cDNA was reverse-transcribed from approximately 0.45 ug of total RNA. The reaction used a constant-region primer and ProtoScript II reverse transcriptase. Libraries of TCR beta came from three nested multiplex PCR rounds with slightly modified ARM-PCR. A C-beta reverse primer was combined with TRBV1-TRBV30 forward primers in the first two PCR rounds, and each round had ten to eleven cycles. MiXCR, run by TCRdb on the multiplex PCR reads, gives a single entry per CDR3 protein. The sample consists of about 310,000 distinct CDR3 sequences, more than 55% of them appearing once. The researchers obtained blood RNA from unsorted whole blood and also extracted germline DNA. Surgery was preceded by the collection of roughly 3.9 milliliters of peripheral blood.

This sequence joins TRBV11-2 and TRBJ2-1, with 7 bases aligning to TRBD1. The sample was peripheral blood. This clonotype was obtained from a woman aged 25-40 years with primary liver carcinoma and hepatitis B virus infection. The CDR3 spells CASSLLRGPYNEQFF. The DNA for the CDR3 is TGTGCCAGCAGCTTACTGAGGGGGCCCTACAATGAGCAGTTCTTC.